These 3 T cell receptor beta chains were all obtained from the same sample, sequenced in a study of beta chain features in type 1 diabetes (dated by TCRdb to the late 2010s). The receptor library was made with the immunoSEQ multiplex PCR assay. The High Capacity cDNA Reverse Transcription Kit was used to reverse transcribe all of the isolated RNA, meaning that expressed TCRB transcripts were what got sequenced. TCRdb obtained this table from immuneACCESS and retained in-frame rearrangements with V and J assigned. These tables miss some clones; where compared with another copy, unresolved V genes account for less than half of the shortfall, and the remainder is unexplained. The sample table records around 400,000 clones; around 13% of these occur just once. More than 0.015% of the sample is taken by the ten largest. The specimen sequenced was naive CD4+ T cells from blood. The cell subset or site label, as the study defines it: true naive CD4+ T cells. The receptors here all came from a man between 18 and 35 years old in good health.

J is TRBJ2-2 and V is TRBV30; D remains unclear. Germline-derived CDR1 and CDR2 are GTSNPN and SVGIG (reference sequence). Deletions cut 0 bases from V and 8 bases from J, with 13 bases between. The CDR3 totals 14 residues. The DNA of the CDR3 is TGTGCCTGGAGTGTACGACCTTTGGAGGGGGAGCTGTTTTTT. Translation: CAWSVRPLEGELFF.

This clone has more than one count but fewer than ten. The chain recombines TRBV28 with TRBJ2-2; 7 positions agree with TRBD1. Germline V gene lookup returns CDR1 MDHEN and CDR2 SYDVKM. This CDR3 spans 13 amino acids. V shed 3 bases and J 6 bases; nucleotides not matched to a gene: 1. CDR3: CASSLGQPGELFF. In DNA form, the CDR3 reads TGTGCCAGCAGTTTGGGACAGCCCGGGGAGCTGTTTTTT.

This clone was seen only a few times. The chain has TRBV9 and TRBJ1-1; D is possibly TRBD1 (5 bases). Looked up from germline, CDR1 is SGDLS and CDR2 is YYNGEE. This CDR3 is 16 amino acids long. Trimming took 4 bases from V and 4 from J, leaving 20 bases between them. The CDR3 loop reads CASSPHDLLGGTEAFF. The CDR3 DNA reads as TGTGCCAGCAGCCCACACGACTTACTCGGGGGCACTGAAGCTTTCTTT.